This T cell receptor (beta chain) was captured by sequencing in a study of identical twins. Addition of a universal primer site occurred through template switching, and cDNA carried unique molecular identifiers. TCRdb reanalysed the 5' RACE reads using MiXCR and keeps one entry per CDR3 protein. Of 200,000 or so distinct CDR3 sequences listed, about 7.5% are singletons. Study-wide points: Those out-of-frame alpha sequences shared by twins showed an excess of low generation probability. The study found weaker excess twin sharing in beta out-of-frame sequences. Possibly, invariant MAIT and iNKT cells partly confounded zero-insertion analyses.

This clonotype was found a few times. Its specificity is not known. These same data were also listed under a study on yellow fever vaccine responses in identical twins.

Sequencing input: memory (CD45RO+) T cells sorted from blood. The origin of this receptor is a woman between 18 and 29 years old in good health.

CDR3 bases: TGTGCCAGCAGCACTAGTAATGGGGGGCCCCAAGAGACCCAGTACTTC. It encodes CASSTSNGGPQETQYF. The chain uses TRBV7-9 and TRBJ2-5; tentatively, D is TRBD1 or TRBD2 (6 bases each). V lost 5 bases and J lost 1, with 17 bases in between. Germline V gives CDR1 SEHNR, CDR2 FQNEAQ (reference sequence). The CDR3 contains 16 residues.